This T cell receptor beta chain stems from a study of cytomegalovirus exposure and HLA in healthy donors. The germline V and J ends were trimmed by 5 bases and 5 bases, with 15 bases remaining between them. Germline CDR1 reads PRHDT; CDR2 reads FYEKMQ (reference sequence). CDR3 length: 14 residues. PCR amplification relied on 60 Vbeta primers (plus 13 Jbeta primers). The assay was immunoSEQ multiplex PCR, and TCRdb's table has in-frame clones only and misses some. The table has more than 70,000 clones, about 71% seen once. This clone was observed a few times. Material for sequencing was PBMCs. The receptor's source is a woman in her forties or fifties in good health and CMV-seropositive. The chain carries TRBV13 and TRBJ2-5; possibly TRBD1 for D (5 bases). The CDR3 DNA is TGTGCCAGCAGCGTCAGGGCGCCTGGGGAGACCCAGTACTTC. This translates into CASSVRAPGETQYF.